This T cell receptor beta chain was identified during a study of blood T cell repertoires in COVID-19. Germline lookup yields CDR1 WNHNN and CDR2 SYGVQD (reference sequence). The CDR3 is made up of 12 amino acids. V dropped 5 bases and J dropped 2 bases, with 7 bases sitting between them. Produced via immunoSEQ multiplex PCR; TCRdb's table is partial and in-frame only. The repertoire holds approximately 100,000 clones, with roughly nine tenths as singletons. The J gene is TRBJ2-7, the V gene TRBV10-1, with D unclear. The sequencing sample was made of peripheral blood. The sequence derives from a man in his fifties with acute or convalescent COVID-19. CDR3 in DNA: TGCGCCAGCAGTCCCGCGACCTACGAGCAGTACTTC. Protein sequence: CASSPATYEQYF.